The rows below give T cell receptor beta chains drawn from one sample of a study of CD8+ T cells in alopecia areata. Produced via immunoSEQ multiplex PCR; TCRdb's table is partial and in-frame only. The sample lists 150,000 to 200,000 clones, 65% to 75% seen once, with roughly 11% in the top ten. Sequenced here: CD8+ T cells sorted from blood, sampled at week 0. These receptors were collected from a human donor with alopecia areata. Each CDR3 is given with its conserved first and last residue. The order of the fields is D gene, J gene, clone size, V gene, CDR3 DNA, CDR3 protein. D genes are given only for firm matches. Some rows have no size entry. The others give once, few or many, or a class for an expanded clone.

>TRBD1|TRBJ1-2|-|TRBV27
TGTGCCAGCAGTCCACAGGGGGCCGCTAACTATGGCTACACCTTC
CASSPQGAANYGYTF
>TRBD1|TRBJ1-4|-|TRBV27
TGTGCCAGCAGCCCGGGACAGGGGTATGAAAAACTGTTTTTT
CASSPGQGYEKLFF
>-|TRBJ1-2|-|TRBV18
TGTGCCAGCTCACCAGGAGGGTCTAACTATGGCTACACCTTC
CASSPGGSNYGYTF
>-|TRBJ2-1|once|TRBV18
TGTGCCAGCTCACGAGAGGACAACTCAGGTAATGAGCAGTTCTTC
CASSREDNSGNEQFF
>-|TRBJ2-7|-|TRBV6-1
TGTGCCAGCAGTGAAGAGGCGGCGGGATTCTACGAGCAGTACTTC
CASSEEAAGFYEQYF
>TRBD1|TRBJ1-6|-|TRBV13
TGTGCCAGCAGCCCGGCGGGACAGAGGTATAATTCACCCCTCCACTTT
CASSPAGQRYNSPLHF
>-|TRBJ2-1|-|TRBV27
TGTGCCAGCAGTCCAGTCGGTCCGAATGAGCAGTTCTTC
CASSPVGPNEQFF
>TRBD1|TRBJ2-5|-|TRBV13
TGTGCCAGCAGTCAGGGACAGTCGGGAGAGACCCAGTACTTC
CASSQGQSGETQYF
>TRBD1|TRBJ2-7|-|TRBV29-1
TGCAGCGTTGAGTCAAGTCAGGGGGCCCCCTACGAGCAGTACTTC
CSVESSQGAPYEQYF
>-|TRBJ1-1|-|TRBV2
TGTGCCAGCAGACTGAACACTGAAGCTTTCTTT
CASRLNTEAFF